These T cell receptor beta chains were read from a single sample in a study of shared clonotypes between healthy human individuals. The data were produced by immunoSEQ multiplex PCR, yet TCRdb's version contains in-frame clones alone and is incomplete. The sample lists around 2.1 million clones, more than 90% seen once, with more than 0.1% in the top ten. The source material was naive CD4+ T cells sorted from blood. These receptors all come from a man aged 18 to 29 in good health. CDR3s include the opening cysteine and the closing phenylalanine or tryptophan. The D gene is left open where the match is weak. Clone size is shown for a subset of rows, as once, few, many or a class of expanded clone.

size	V	J	D	CDR3	DNA
-	TRBV19	TRBJ1-1	TRBD1	CASGTGGNTEAFF	TGTGCCAGTGGGACAGGGGGGAACACTGAAGCTTTCTTT
once	TRBV2	TRBJ2-5	-	CASSVRMLIQETQYF	TGTGCCAGCAGTGTAAGGATGCTTATCCAAGAGACCCAGTACTTC
-	TRBV28	TRBJ2-5	-	CASSVPLGRGRETQYF	TGTGCCAGCAGCGTACCGCTGGGACGGGGTAGGGAGACCCAGTACTTC
-	TRBV2	TRBJ2-5	-	CASRLEGGYQETQYF	TGTGCCAGCAGGCTAGAGGGGGGGTACCAAGAGACCCAGTACTTC
-	TRBV2	TRBJ2-7	-	CASTRGDSGGEQYF	TGTGCCAGCACCCGAGGAGACAGCGGAGGCGAGCAGTACTTC
-	TRBV2	TRBJ1-5	-	CASSEERVFNQPQHF	TGTGCCAGCAGTGAAGAACGGGTCTTCAATCAGCCCCAGCATTTT
-	TRBV4-3	TRBJ2-1	-	CASSQELSSYNEQFF	TGCGCCAGCAGCCAAGAACTCTCATCCTACAATGAGCAGTTCTTC
-	TRBV30	TRBJ1-6	TRBD1	CASTGVAYNSPLHF	TGTGCCTCTACAGGGGTAGCCTATAATTCACCCCTCCACTTT
-	TRBV6-5	TRBJ1-1	TRBD1	CASSLRTGTRTEAFF	TGTGCCAGCAGCCTCAGGACAGGGACGAGAACTGAAGCTTTCTTT
-	TRBV6-5	TRBJ1-5	-	CASSFNPSGGNQPQHF	TGTGCCAGCAGTTTTAACCCATCTGGAGGCAATCAGCCCCAGCATTTT
-	TRBV4-2	TRBJ2-7	-	CASSQRGGEDYEQYF	TGTGCCAGCAGCCAACGTGGCGGGGAGGACTACGAGCAGTACTTC
-	TRBV19	TRBJ1-5	-	CASKPDGEGNQPQHF	TGTGCCAGTAAGCCGGACGGCGAAGGCAATCAGCCCCAGCATTTT
once	TRBV5-4	TRBJ2-3	-	CASSLYNGGDTQYF	TGTGCCAGCAGCTTATACAACGGAGGAGATACGCAGTATTTT
-	TRBV10-3	TRBJ1-1	-	CAILAGKNTEAFF	TGTGCCATCCTCGCCGGCAAGAACACTGAAGCTTTCTTT
-	TRBV10-3	TRBJ1-1	-	CAISESAGVNTEAFF	TGTGCCATCAGTGAGTCGGCAGGAGTGAACACTGAAGCTTTCTTT
-	TRBV5-4	TRBJ2-7	-	CASSPAGGYYEQYF	TGTGCCAGCAGCCCGGCCGGCGGTTACTACGAGCAGTACTTC
-	TRBV7-2	TRBJ2-7	TRBD2	CASSSHSGSEQYF	TGTGCCAGCAGCTCCCATAGCGGGAGCGAGCAGTACTTC
-	TRBV6-6	TRBJ1-2	-	CASSYLADGYTF	TGTGCCAGCAGTTACCTGGCGGACGGCTACACCTTC
-	TRBV30	TRBJ1-5	-	CAWTQGVGNQPQHF	TGTGCCTGGACCCAGGGAGTGGGCAATCAGCCCCAGCATTTT
-	TRBV6-6	TRBJ2-2	TRBD2	CASKDSGRNTGELFF	TGTGCCAGCAAAGATAGCGGGAGGAACACCGGGGAGCTGTTTTTT
-	TRBV7-8	TRBJ2-5	-	CASSLAREGGQETQYF	TGTGCCAGCAGCTTAGCTAGGGAAGGTGGGCAAGAGACCCAGTACTTC
-	TRBV9	TRBJ1-2	TRBD1	CASSVVPGTDYGYTF	TGTGCCAGCAGCGTAGTCCCGGGGACAGACTATGGCTACACCTTC
-	TRBV19	TRBJ2-5	-	CASRLGGTETQYF	TGTGCCAGTAGATTGGGGGGAACTGAGACCCAGTACTTC
-	TRBV11-3	TRBJ2-1	TRBD2	CASSNIAGGRENEQFF	TGTGCCAGCAGCAATATAGCGGGAGGGCGGGAGAATGAGCAGTTCTTC
once	TRBV5-6	TRBJ1-5	-	CASSLVAASNQPQHF	TGTGCCAGCAGCTTGGTGGCAGCTAGCAATCAGCCCCAGCATTTT
-	TRBV5-6	TRBJ2-5	TRBD2	CASSLFSSGVQETQYF	TGTGCCAGCAGCTTGTTTTCTAGCGGGGTTCAAGAGACCCAGTACTTC
-	TRBV19	TRBJ1-5	TRBD1	CASIGTGVSEVNQPQHF	TGTGCCAGTATCGGGACAGGGGTTAGTGAAGTCAATCAGCCCCAGCATTTT
-	TRBV7-2	TRBJ2-4	-	CASSLVSGSPQYF	TGTGCCAGCAGCTTAGTGTCCGGCTCGCCTCAGTACTTC
-	TRBV10-2	TRBJ2-3	-	CASSESRLRGTDTQYF	TGCGCCAGCAGTGAGTCGCGCCTCCGGGGCACAGATACGCAGTATTTT
-	TRBV28	TRBJ1-1	-	CASGGTSISEAFF	TGTGCCAGTGGGGGGACATCGATAAGTGAAGCTTTCTTT
-	TRBV25-1	TRBJ2-1	TRBD2	CASSGSLGTSGGYEQFF	TGTGCCAGCAGTGGTTCTCTCGGGACTAGCGGGGGCTATGAGCAGTTCTTC
-	TRBV21-1	TRBJ2-7	-	CASSKWPSDRGRCEQYF	TGTGCCAGCAGCAAATGGCCGTCGGACAGGGGGCGATGCGAGCAGTACTTC
-	TRBV6-5	TRBJ2-7	TRBD1	CASSYSGQGAYEQYF	TGTGCCAGCAGTTACTCCGGACAGGGGGCGTACGAGCAGTACTTC
-	TRBV10-2	TRBJ1-5	-	CASSLERNQPQHF	TGCGCCAGCAGTTTAGAGAGGAATCAGCCCCAGCATTTT
-	TRBV30	TRBJ2-2	-	CAWSRGKTTYTGELFF	TGTGCCTGGAGTCGGGGAAAGACTACTTACACCGGGGAGCTGTTTTTT
-	TRBV2	TRBJ1-4	-	CASRTNDEKLFF	TGTGCCAGCAGGACAAATGACGAAAAACTGTTTTTT
-	TRBV7-8	TRBJ2-5	-	CASSLTGTNPFETQYF	TGTGCCAGCAGCTTAACCGGGACGAACCCCTTTGAGACCCAGTACTTC
-	TRBV27	TRBJ1-6	TRBD1	CASSLSGTGNSPLHF	TGTGCCAGCAGTTTATCGGGGACAGGGAATTCACCCCTCCACTTT
-	TRBV11-2	TRBJ2-7	TRBD1	CASSEAGTGIYEQYF	TGTGCCAGCAGCGAGGCCGGGACAGGTATCTACGAGCAGTACTTC
-	TRBV2	TRBJ1-5	-	CASSTGHSSNQPQHF	TGTGCCAGCAGTACGGGACATTCTAGCAATCAGCCCCAGCATTTT
few	TRBV10-3	TRBJ1-1	-	CAISKGSEAFF	TGTGCCATCTCAAAGGGCAGTGAAGCTTTCTTT
-	TRBV4-3	TRBJ2-1	-	CASSQDYPYNEQFF	TGCGCCAGCAGCCAAGACTACCCCTACAATGAGCAGTTCTTC
-	TRBV12-5	TRBJ2-1	-	CASGLELGGTHNEQFF	TGTGCTAGTGGTTTGGAGTTGGGCGGAACTCACAATGAGCAGTTCTTC
-	TRBV18	TRBJ1-2	TRBD1	CASSLADLTGGGYTF	TGTGCCAGCTCACTCGCGGATCTGACAGGGGGCGGCTACACCTTC
-	TRBV2	TRBJ2-3	-	CASSEFRGTDTQYF	TGTGCCAGCAGTGAATTCCGGGGCACAGATACGCAGTATTTT
-	TRBV28	TRBJ2-3	TRBD2	CASSTLRTSGGNTDTQYF	TGTGCCAGCAGTACCCTGAGAACTAGCGGGGGGAACACAGATACGCAGTATTTT
-	TRBV30	TRBJ1-3	-	CAWSVTAGAGNTIYF	TGTGCCTGGAGTGTAACGGCAGGGGCTGGAAACACCATATATTTT
-	TRBV9	TRBJ2-7	TRBD2	CASSPWDYQEQYF	TGTGCCAGCAGCCCCTGGGACTACCAGGAGCAGTACTTC
-	TRBV12-5	TRBJ2-2	-	CASGGGPWDTGELFF	TGTGCTAGTGGCGGCGGCCCGTGGGACACCGGGGAGCTGTTTTTT
-	TRBV11-1	TRBJ2-3	TRBD2	CASSRGGAGDTQYF	TGTGCCAGCAGCCGCGGGGGGGCTGGGGATACGCAGTATTTT
-	TRBV5-4	TRBJ1-2	-	CASSLEPVNYGYTF	TGTGCCAGCAGCTTAGAGCCCGTGAACTATGGCTACACCTTC
-	TRBV5-1	TRBJ2-1	-	CASRGTEEPVDEQFF	TGCGCCAGCAGGGGGACGGAAGAGCCGGTCGATGAGCAGTTCTTC